Below are 21 T cell receptor beta chains sequenced from a single sample in a study of blood T cells in healthy people across ages. Primers used in a second PCR of about 7 to 12 cycles were a sample-barcoded 5' primer and a J-beta primer mix. One entry per CDR3 protein, called by TCRdb with MiXCR from the 5' RACE reads. There are about 1.8 million distinct CDR3 sequences in the sample; roughly 52% occur only once, and around 2.1% lies in the top ten. Sequencing input: blood. The receptors here all came from a middle-aged woman in good health.

J is TRBJ2-5 and V is TRBV27, with D hard to call. Germline lookup yields CDR1 MNHEY and CDR2 SMNVEV (reference sequence). This CDR3 region has 13 residues. V was cut by 1 base and J by 0 bases, with 3 bases left in between. The CDR3, as DNA: TGTGCCAGCAGTTTATGGGACCAAGAGACCCAGTACTTC. Protein product: CASSLWDQETQYF.

This clonotype has more than one count but fewer than ten. The rearrangement links TRBV6-5 to TRBJ1-2, with 9 bases aligning to TRBD1. Trimming took 2 bases from V and 1 from J; bases not matched to a gene: 2. Germline V lookup: CDR1 MNHEY, CDR2 SVGAGI. The CDR3 loop spans 15 amino acids. CDR3 DNA: TGTGCCAGCAGTTACATGGGACAGGGTAACTATGGCTACACCTTC. It encodes CASSYMGQGNYGYTF.

This clonotype has only a few counts. This sequence joins TRBV7-2 and TRBJ2-7; D might be TRBD2 (7 bases). This CDR3 has 17 residues. V dropped 0 bases and J dropped 1 base, with 16 bases sitting between them. CDR1 and CDR2 (germline): SGHTA, FQGNSA. The CDR3 nucleotides are TGTGCCAGCAGCTTAGCCCCGCGGGGGCGCGGTTCCTACGAGCAGTACTTC. Its translation is CASSLAPRGRGSYEQYF.

Here the CDR3 reads CATSDPTDGYTF. For the CDR3, the DNA is TGTGCCACCAGTGATCCGACAGATGGCTACACCTTC. The chain carries TRBV24-1 and TRBJ1-2; a weak D match, TRBD1 (5 bases). This CDR3 is built from 12 residues. Germline CDR1 KGHDR, CDR2 SFDVKD. V dropped 3 bases and J dropped 6 bases, with 7 bases sitting between them.

The V call is TRBV5-1, the J call TRBJ2-5, with D possibly being TRBD1 or TRBD2 (5 bases each). Looked up from germline, CDR1 is SGHRS and CDR2 is YFSETQ. This CDR3 comprises 15 residues. V lost 5 bases and J 5 bases, leaving 19 bases between the germline ends. Here the CDR3 reads CASRKAGSVGETQYF. The CDR3 DNA reads as TGCGCCAGCAGGAAGGCAGGGAGCGTTGGGGAGACCCAGTACTTC. Full variable domain (remainder filled in from reference TRBV5-1 and TRBJ2-5): KAGVTQTPRYLIKTRGQQVTLSCSPISGHRSVSWYQQTPGQGLQFLFEYFSETQRNKGNFPGRFSGRQFSNSRSEMNVSTLELGDSALYLCASRKAGSVGETQYFGPGTRLLVL.

This clonotype was seen a handful of times. This chain uses TRBV7-9 with TRBJ2-3; D is undetermined. The length of the CDR3 is 14 residues. CDR1 is SEHNR and CDR2 is FQNEAQ in the germline V gene (reference sequence). V was pared by 7 bases and J by 2 bases, with 13 bases between. For the CDR3, the DNA is TGTGCCAGCACCCATGCATCGGACACAGATACGCAGTATTTT. Translation: CASTHASDTDTQYF.

The V and J genes are TRBV6-1 and TRBJ2-1, with 11 bases aligning to TRBD2. From germline, CDR1 is MNHNS and CDR2 SASEGT. The CDR3 sequence is 18 residues long. V lost 7 bases to trimming and J lost 0 bases; unmatched junction nucleotides: 11. The CDR3 sequence: CASKNIAGGSYSYNEQFF. CDR3 nucleotides: TGTGCCAGCAAAAATATAGCGGGGGGGTCTTACTCCTACAATGAGCAGTTCTTC.

The genes are TRBV4-1 and TRBJ2-1, with D perhaps TRBD1 (6 bases). Germline V CDR1 and CDR2: MGHRA, YSYEKL. The CDR3 runs to 12 residues. V was pared by 5 bases and J by 8 bases, with 10 bases between. Here the CDR3 DNA reads TGCGCCAGCAGCGACAGGTTCGATGAGCAGTTCTTC. This sequence encodes CASSDRFDEQFF.

The chain employs TRBV7-2 and TRBJ2-6; D remains unclear. Germline loops: CDR1 SGHTA, CDR2 FQGNSA. Trimming took 3 bases from V and 0 from J, leaving 18 bases between them. The CDR3 sequence is 19 residues long. The chain's CDR3 is CASSFVRISTSSGANVLTF. The CDR3 bases are TGTGCCAGCAGCTTTGTCAGGATTTCTACAAGCTCTGGGGCCAACGTCCTGACTTTC. Combining the CDR3 with reference TRBV7-2 and TRBJ2-6 gives the whole variable domain GAGVSQSPSNKVTEKGKDVELRCDPISGHTALYWYRQSLGQGLEFLIYFQGNSAPDKSGLPSDRFSAERTGGSVSTLTIQRTQQEDSAVYLCASSFVRISTSSGANVLTFGAGSRLTVL.

This clonotype has at least ten counts. The chain has TRBV7-9 and TRBJ1-1; possibly TRBD1 for D (6 bases). V was clipped by 6 bases and J by 0 bases, with 11 bases between them. Germline V gene sequence: CDR1 SEHNR, CDR2 FQNEAQ (reference sequence). The CDR3 has 14 amino acids. CDR3: CASSSQGLNTEAFF. CDR3 DNA sequence: TGTGCCAGCAGTTCTCAGGGGCTGAACACTGAAGCTTTCTTT.

This clonotype was seen just once. The chain has TRBV7-3 and TRBJ2-1, with D possibly matching TRBD2 (6 bases). V lost 5 bases and J 7 bases, leaving 12 bases between the germline ends. This CDR3 has 13 residues. Germline V gives CDR1 SGHTA, CDR2 FQGTGA. This chain's CDR3 is CASSAFGGNEQFF. CDR3 bases: TGTGCCAGCAGCGCCTTCGGGGGTAATGAGCAGTTCTTC. The full variable domain, its missing parts supplied by reference TRBV7-3 and TRBJ2-1, is GAGVSQTPSNKVTEKGKYVELRCDPISGHTALYWYRQSLGQGPEFLIYFQGTGAADDSGLPNDRFFAVRPEGSVSTLKIQRTERGDSAVYLCASSAFGGNEQFFGPGTRLTVL.

V usage is TRBV27 and J usage is TRBJ2-1; TRBD2 matches 11 bases. From germline, CDR1 is MNHEY and CDR2 SMNVEV (reference sequence). There are 16 residues in the CDR3. The V gene end was trimmed by 7 bases and the J gene end by 0 bases; junction bases not matched to a gene: 5. The CDR3 region has the DNA TGTGCCAGCAATCCTAGCGGGGGGCGCTCCTACAATGAGCAGTTCTTC. It yields the protein CASNPSGGRSYNEQFF.

This clonotype was found a few times. CDR3 in DNA: TGTGCCAGCAGCCCACAGACCGGGACAGGGGGCTTTGGTCTGTACTTC. This codes for CASSPQTGTGGFGLYF. This rearrangement joins TRBV7-2 to TRBJ2-7; 12 nucleotides match TRBD1. CDR1 is SGHTA and CDR2 is FQGNSA in the germline V gene. Trimming cost V 5 bases and J 12 bases; bases outside gene matches: 17. The CDR3 has 16 amino acids.

This sequence joins TRBV5-1 and TRBJ1-3; D is unresolved. CDR1 and CDR2 (germline): SGHRS, YFSETQ. V shed 5 bases and J shed 0 bases, with 12 bases lying between them. This CDR3 spans 15 amino acids. The CDR3 is CASRQIGSSGNTIYF. The CDR3 DNA reads TGCGCCAGCAGACAAATCGGCAGCTCTGGAAACACCATATATTTT.

The rearrangement links TRBV9 to TRBJ2-1; a weak D match, TRBD2 (6 bases). Trimming shortened V by 3 bases and J by 5 bases, and 18 bases separated the two germline ends. Germline V gene sequence: CDR1 SGDLS, CDR2 YYNGEE. CDR3 length equals 16 residues. CDR3 sequence: CASSAPTSRTDNEQFF. DNA for the CDR3: TGTGCCAGCAGCGCGCCCACTAGCCGCACCGACAATGAGCAGTTCTTC.

This clonotype was found a few times. The rearrangement joins TRBV7-9 to TRBJ2-7; the D gene is possibly TRBD1 (6 bases). The CDR3 is 14 amino acids. The ends were cut back, 5 bases at V and 1 base at J, with 12 bases in the middle. Germline CDR1 is SEHNR and CDR2 is FQNEAQ (reference sequence). DNA for the CDR3: TGTGCCAGCAGCGTCCGGGACATATCCTACGAGCAGTACTTC. Its protein product is CASSVRDISYEQYF.

This clonotype was seen a few times. The rearrangement uses TRBV20-1 and TRBJ2-7; the D gene is possibly TRBD1 (6 bases). The germline CDR1 and CDR2 sequences are DFQATT and SNEGSKA (reference sequence). The V gene lost 5 bases and the J gene lost 3 bases, with 17 bases spanning the gap. CDR3 length: 14 amino acids. The CDR3 is CSAGSDSAHYEQYF. DNA of the CDR3: TGCAGTGCTGGATCGGACAGCGCCCACTACGAGCAGTACTTC.

The chain recombines TRBV6-5 with TRBJ1-2; 7 nucleotides agree with TRBD1. CDR3 size: 14 residues. The V gene's germline CDR1 is MNHEY and CDR2 SVGAGI. V gave up 4 bases and J gave up 6 bases; unmatched junction bases: 8. CDR3 residues: CASSFNRGSNGYTF. CDR3 coding DNA: TGTGCCAGCAGTTTCAACAGGGGAAGCAATGGCTACACCTTC.

This chain uses TRBV24-1 with TRBJ2-7; maybe TRBD1 (5 bases). The CDR3 extends over 15 amino acids. Germline V CDR1 and CDR2: KGHDR, SFDVKD. V lost 3 bases, J lost 2 bases, and 13 bases lay in between. The CDR3 DNA follows: TGTGCCACCAGTGATCCGCAGGGCAGAACCTACGAGCAGTACTTC. It translates to CATSDPQGRTYEQYF.

This clonotype appeared a few times. The V and J genes are TRBV5-5 and TRBJ1-5, with 9 bases identical to TRBD1. CDR3 length equals 18 residues. CDR1 is SGHKS, CDR2 YYEKEE, per germline (reference sequence). The V gene end was trimmed by 4 bases and the J gene end by 1 base; junction bases not matched to a gene: 12. The DNA for the CDR3 is TGTGCCAGCAGCAAACACCGCCGAGGGACAGGGAGCAATCAGCCCCAGCATTTT. Translation gives CASSKHRRGTGSNQPQHF.

On this clonotype: One end of the junction varies from germline; a read error may be responsible. The V gene is TRBV28, the J gene TRBJ2-5, with 15 bases fitting TRBD2. Germline V gene sequence: CDR1 MDHEN, CDR2 SYDVKM. The length of the CDR3 is 17 residues. The DNA of the CDR3 is TGTGCCAGCAGTTCCGGGACTAGCGGGGGGTACCAAGAGGCCCAGTACTTC. Translating gives CASSSGTSGGYQEAQYF.